This is a list of T cell receptor beta chains from one sample in a study of identical twins. Using its own MiXCR run on the 5' RACE reads, TCRdb lists one record per CDR3 protein. Of some 660,000 distinct CDR3 sequences in the sample, over 8.5% were seen once. This sample also appeared in a second study, on yellow fever vaccine responses in identical twins.

The sample comprised PBMCs. Every receptor here comes from a woman under 30 in good health. The CDR3 runs from the conserved cysteine through the conserved F or W. The order of the fields is V gene, clone size, J gene, D gene, CDR3 DNA, CDR3 protein. The D gene is left open where the match is weak. Clone size is given for some rows only: seen once, a few or many times, or a class if the clone is expanded.

v_gene: TRBV29-1; abundance: many; j_gene: TRBJ2-1; d_gene: TRBD2; CDR3nt: TGCAGCGTTGTGCGGCGGGAGTCCTACAATGAGCAGTTCTTC; CDR3aa: CSVVRRESYNEQFF
v_gene: TRBV7-9; abundance: few; j_gene: TRBJ1-6; d_gene: NA; CDR3nt: TGTGCCAGCAGCTTAACCCCAGGGTCCTATAATTCACCCCTCCACTTT; CDR3aa: CASSLTPGSYNSPLHF
v_gene: TRBV29-1; abundance: many; j_gene: TRBJ2-5; d_gene: TRBD1; CDR3nt: TGCAGCGTTGAAGGTAGTCCCGGGACAGGGTTGCAAGAGACCCAGTACTTC; CDR3aa: CSVEGSPGTGLQETQYF
v_gene: TRBV9; abundance: many; j_gene: TRBJ2-7; d_gene: TRBD2; CDR3nt: TGTGCCAGCAGCGGACCGGGACTAGGCGAGCAGTACTTC; CDR3aa: CASSGPGLGEQYF
v_gene: TRBV9; abundance: few; j_gene: TRBJ2-7; d_gene: NA; CDR3nt: TGTGCCAGCAGCGCAACTTGGGAGCTACACTACGAGCAGTACTTC; CDR3aa: CASSATWELHYEQYF
v_gene: TRBV2; abundance: NA; j_gene: TRBJ2-7; d_gene: NA; CDR3nt: TGTGCCAGCAGCACCCCGGGCGAGCAGTACTTC; CDR3aa: CASSTPGEQYF
v_gene: TRBV3-1; abundance: once; j_gene: TRBJ1-1; d_gene: TRBD1; CDR3nt: TGTGCCAGCAGCCAAGGACCAGACAGGGCGAACACTGAAGCTCTCTTT; CDR3aa: CASSQGPDRANTEALF
v_gene: TRBV10-3; abundance: many; j_gene: TRBJ1-2; d_gene: TRBD1; CDR3nt: TGTGCCATCAGCGGGGGACAGCAAAACTATGGCTACACCTTC; CDR3aa: CAISGGQQNYGYTF
v_gene: TRBV7-8; abundance: NA; j_gene: TRBJ2-7; d_gene: TRBD2; CDR3nt: TGTGCCAGCAGCCCAAACTCGGGACTAGTGATCGAGCAGTACTTC; CDR3aa: CASSPNSGLVIEQYF
v_gene: TRBV4-3; abundance: many; j_gene: TRBJ2-1; d_gene: NA; CDR3nt: TGCGCCAGCAGCCCGGACAAATGGCCACTCAATGAGCAGTTCTTC; CDR3aa: CASSPDKWPLNEQFF
v_gene: TRBV11-2; abundance: few; j_gene: TRBJ2-1; d_gene: NA; CDR3nt: TGTGCCAGCAGCTTTCGCAGGGTGGGAGGACCCTCCTACAATGAGCAGTTCTTC; CDR3aa: CASSFRRVGGPSYNEQFF
v_gene: TRBV13; abundance: few; j_gene: TRBJ2-2; d_gene: NA; CDR3nt: TGTGCCAGCAGCCTCCTTCGGGGGGCCAGCACCGGGGAGCTGTTTTTT; CDR3aa: CASSLLRGASTGELFF
v_gene: TRBV7-9; abundance: NA; j_gene: TRBJ1-2; d_gene: NA; CDR3nt: TGTGCCAGCAGCTCACCCGTGGGGGGTGGCTACACCTTC; CDR3aa: CASSSPVGGGYTF
v_gene: TRBV3-1; abundance: few; j_gene: TRBJ2-3; d_gene: NA; CDR3nt: TGTGCCAGCAGCCAAGATGGACGGGGGCCCCACGCCGATACGCAGTATTTT; CDR3aa: CASSQDGRGPHADTQYF
v_gene: TRBV10-3; abundance: NA; j_gene: TRBJ2-7; d_gene: TRBD1; CDR3nt: TGTGCCATCAGTGGGCCCGGGACAGGGGGCTACGAGCAGTACTTC; CDR3aa: CAISGPGTGGYEQYF
v_gene: TRBV28; abundance: NA; j_gene: TRBJ2-2; d_gene: NA; CDR3nt: TGTGCCGTCAGGAAGTTGAACACCGGGGAGCTGTTTTTT; CDR3aa: CAVRKLNTGELFF
v_gene: TRBV25-1; abundance: many; j_gene: TRBJ2-1; d_gene: TRBD2; CDR3nt: TGTGCCAGCAGTGCTACTAGCGGCTCCTACAATGAGCAGTTCTTC; CDR3aa: CASSATSGSYNEQFF
v_gene: TRBV12-3/TRBV12-4; abundance: few; j_gene: TRBJ2-3; d_gene: TRBD2; CDR3nt: TGTGCCAGCAGGCGGTTTAAGCGGGGGGGAGATACGCAGTATTTT; CDR3aa: CASRRFKRGGDTQYF
v_gene: TRBV6-5; abundance: NA; j_gene: TRBJ2-2; d_gene: TRBD2; CDR3nt: TGTGCCAGCAGTTACCCCACGGGGGGGCGGAACACCGGGGAGCTGTTTTTT; CDR3aa: CASSYPTGGRNTGELFF
v_gene: TRBV20-1; abundance: many; j_gene: TRBJ2-7; d_gene: TRBD2; CDR3nt: TGCAGTGCTATAGGACTAGCGGAATCCTACGAGCAGTACTTC; CDR3aa: CSAIGLAESYEQYF
v_gene: TRBV2; abundance: NA; j_gene: TRBJ2-7; d_gene: NA; CDR3nt: TGTGCCAGCAGTGAAGCGCTTAATCCCTACGAGCAGTACTTC; CDR3aa: CASSEALNPYEQYF
v_gene: TRBV19; abundance: NA; j_gene: TRBJ2-1; d_gene: NA; CDR3nt: TGTGCCAGTAGTATAGATCAAGTGTCCCTGGATGAGCAGTTCTTC; CDR3aa: CASSIDQVSLDEQFF
v_gene: TRBV24-1; abundance: few; j_gene: TRBJ2-1; d_gene: TRBD2; CDR3nt: TGTGCCACCAGTGATATGGCGGGAGACGGAGGGAATGAGCAGTTCTTC; CDR3aa: CATSDMAGDGGNEQFF
v_gene: TRBV29-1; abundance: few; j_gene: TRBJ1-2; d_gene: NA; CDR3nt: TGCAGCGCCGAGGTGCGGAGTGGCTACACCTTC; CDR3aa: CSAEVRSGYTF
v_gene: TRBV6-1; abundance: many; j_gene: TRBJ1-1; d_gene: TRBD1; CDR3nt: TGTGCCAGTTACAGGGGAAACACTGAAGCTTTCTTT; CDR3aa: CASYRGNTEAFF
v_gene: TRBV20-1; abundance: few; j_gene: TRBJ1-1; d_gene: NA; CDR3nt: TGCAGTGCTAGAGCCGCTGAAGCTTTCTTT; CDR3aa: CSARAAEAFF
v_gene: TRBV19; abundance: few; j_gene: TRBJ2-3; d_gene: TRBD2; CDR3nt: TGTGCCAGTAGTATTGCGGGAGCTAGCACAGATACGCAGTATTTT; CDR3aa: CASSIAGASTDTQYF
v_gene: TRBV4-3; abundance: NA; j_gene: TRBJ2-5; d_gene: NA; CDR3nt: TGCGCCAGCAGCCAAGAGCTGGGACTCCGGGGGAGTGAGACCCAGTACTTC; CDR3aa: CASSQELGLRGSETQYF